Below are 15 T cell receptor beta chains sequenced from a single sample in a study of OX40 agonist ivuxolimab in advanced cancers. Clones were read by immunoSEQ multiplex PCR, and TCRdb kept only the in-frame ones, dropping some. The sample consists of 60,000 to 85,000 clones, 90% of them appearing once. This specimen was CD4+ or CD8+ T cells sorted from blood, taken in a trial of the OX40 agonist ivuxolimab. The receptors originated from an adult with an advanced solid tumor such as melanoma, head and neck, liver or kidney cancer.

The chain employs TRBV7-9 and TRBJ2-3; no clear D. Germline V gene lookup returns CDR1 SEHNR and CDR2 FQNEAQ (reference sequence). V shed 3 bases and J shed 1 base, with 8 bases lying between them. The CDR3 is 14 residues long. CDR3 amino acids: CASSFQVRTDTQYF. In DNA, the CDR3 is TGTGCCAGCAGCTTTCAGGTTCGCACAGATACGCAGTATTTT.

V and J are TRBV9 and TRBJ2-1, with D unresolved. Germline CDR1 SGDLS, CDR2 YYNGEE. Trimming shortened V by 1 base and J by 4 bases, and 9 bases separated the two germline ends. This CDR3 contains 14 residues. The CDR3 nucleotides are TGTGCCAGCAGCGTAAGGGCAGATTACAATGAGCAGTTCTTC. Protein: CASSVRADYNEQFF.

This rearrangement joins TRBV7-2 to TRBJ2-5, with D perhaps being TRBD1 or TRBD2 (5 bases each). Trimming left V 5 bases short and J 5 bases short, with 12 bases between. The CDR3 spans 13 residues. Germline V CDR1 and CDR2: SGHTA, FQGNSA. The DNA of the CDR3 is TGTGCCAGCAGCCCGGGGCTAGCTGAGACCCAGTACTTC. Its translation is CASSPGLAETQYF.

In DNA, the CDR3 is TGTGCCAGCAGCGCGCTTGGACAGAGCATTACTAGCACAGATACGCAGTATTTT. It translates to CASSALGQSITSTDTQYF. This chain joins TRBV9 and TRBJ2-3; D perhaps matches TRBD1 (6 bases). V was clipped by 3 bases and J by 0 bases, with 20 bases between them. CDR3 length: 18 amino acids. CDR1 and CDR2 (germline): SGDLS, YYNGEE.

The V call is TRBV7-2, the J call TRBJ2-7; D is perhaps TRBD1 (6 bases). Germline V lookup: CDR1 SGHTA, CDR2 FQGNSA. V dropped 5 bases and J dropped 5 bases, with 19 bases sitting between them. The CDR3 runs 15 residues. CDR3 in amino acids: CASSLAYRVFDEQYF. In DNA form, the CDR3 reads TGTGCCAGCAGCCTGGCTTACAGGGTGTTCGACGAGCAGTACTTC.

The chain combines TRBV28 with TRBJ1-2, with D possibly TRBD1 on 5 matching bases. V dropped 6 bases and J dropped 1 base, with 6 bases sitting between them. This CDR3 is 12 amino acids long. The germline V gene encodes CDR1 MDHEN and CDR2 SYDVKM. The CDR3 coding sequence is TGTGCCAGCAGCGACAGTAACTATGGCTACACCTTC. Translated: CASSDSNYGYTF.

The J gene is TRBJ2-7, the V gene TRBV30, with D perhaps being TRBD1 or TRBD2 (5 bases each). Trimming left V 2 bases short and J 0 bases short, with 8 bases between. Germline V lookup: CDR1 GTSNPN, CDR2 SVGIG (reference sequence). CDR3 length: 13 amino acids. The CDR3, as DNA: TGTGCCTGGAGTAAGGGGAGCTCCTACGAGCAGTACTTC. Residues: CAWSKGSSYEQYF.

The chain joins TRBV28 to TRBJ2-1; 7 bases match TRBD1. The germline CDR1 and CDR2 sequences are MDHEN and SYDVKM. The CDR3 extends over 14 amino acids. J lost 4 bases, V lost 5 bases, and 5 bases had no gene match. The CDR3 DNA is TGTGCCAGCAGTGGGGACAGCCGGTACAATGAGCAGTTCTTC. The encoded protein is CASSGDSRYNEQFF.

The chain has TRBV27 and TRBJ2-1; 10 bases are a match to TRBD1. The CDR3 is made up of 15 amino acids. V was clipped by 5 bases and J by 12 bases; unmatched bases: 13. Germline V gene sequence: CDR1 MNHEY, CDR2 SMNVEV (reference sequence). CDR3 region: CASSHLGQGVHLQFF. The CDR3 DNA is TGTGCCAGCAGTCACCTCGGACAGGGGGTACATTTGCAGTTCTTC.

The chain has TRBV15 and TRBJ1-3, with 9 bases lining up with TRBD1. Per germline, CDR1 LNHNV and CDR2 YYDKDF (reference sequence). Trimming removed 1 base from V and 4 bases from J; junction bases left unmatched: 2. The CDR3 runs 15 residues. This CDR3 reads CATSRGTGAGNTIYF. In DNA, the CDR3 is TGTGCCACCAGCAGAGGGACAGGGGCAGGAAACACCATATATTTT.

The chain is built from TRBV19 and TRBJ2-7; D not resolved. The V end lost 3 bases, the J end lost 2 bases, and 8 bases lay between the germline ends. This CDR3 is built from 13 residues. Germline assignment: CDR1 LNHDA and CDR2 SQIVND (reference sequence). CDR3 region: CASSISRAYEQYF. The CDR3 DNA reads TGTGCCAGTAGTATCAGTAGGGCCTACGAGCAGTACTTC.

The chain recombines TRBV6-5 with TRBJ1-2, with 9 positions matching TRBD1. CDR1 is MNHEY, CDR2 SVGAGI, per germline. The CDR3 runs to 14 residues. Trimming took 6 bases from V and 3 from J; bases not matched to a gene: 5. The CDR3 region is CASRGTGRDYGYTF. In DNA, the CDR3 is TGTGCCAGCAGAGGGACAGGGAGGGACTATGGCTACACCTTC.

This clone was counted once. The CDR3 region is CASIPRGRTSNQPQHF. For the CDR3, the DNA is TGTGCCAGCATCCCTCGGGGCAGAACTAGCAATCAGCCCCAGCATTTT. This rearrangement joins TRBV28 to TRBJ1-5; tentative D call: TRBD1 (5 bases). The V and J ends lost 7 bases and 0 bases respectively, with 16 bases between them. The germline gives CDR1 MDHEN, CDR2 SYDVKM. The CDR3 spans 16 residues.

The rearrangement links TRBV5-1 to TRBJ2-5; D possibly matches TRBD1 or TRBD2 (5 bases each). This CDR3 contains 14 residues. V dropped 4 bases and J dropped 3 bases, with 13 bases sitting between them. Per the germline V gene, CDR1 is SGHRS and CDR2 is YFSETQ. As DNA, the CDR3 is TGCGCCAGCAGCCTGGGGACGCCGGAAGAGACCCAGTACTTC. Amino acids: CASSLGTPEETQYF.

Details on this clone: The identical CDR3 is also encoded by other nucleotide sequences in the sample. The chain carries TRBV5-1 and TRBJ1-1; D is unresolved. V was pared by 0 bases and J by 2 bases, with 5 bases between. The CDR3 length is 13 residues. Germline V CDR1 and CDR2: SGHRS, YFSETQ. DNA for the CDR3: TGCGCCAGCAGCTTGGACAGAAACACTGAAGCTTTCTTT. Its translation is CASSLDRNTEAFF.